This is a list of T cell receptor beta chains from one sample in a study of beta chain features in type 1 diabetes. TCRdb's table, derived via immunoSEQ multiplex PCR, lists solely in-frame clones and lacks some. The data show fewer than 300,000 clones, with around 21% seen just once and roughly 0.028% held by the top ten. Sequenced material: naive CD4+ T cells from blood. The source of these receptors is a woman aged 40 to 50 with type 1 diabetes. Each CDR3 is given with its conserved first and last residue. A D gene is named only where the DNA matches it firmly.

CDR3 protein: CASSQTSAAQGSGAFF
D gene: .
V gene: TRBV4-1

CDR3 protein: CASGTQLNTEAFF
D gene: .
V gene: TRBV7-9

CDR3 protein: CASSQVGGAIGELFF
D gene: .
V gene: TRBV14

CDR3 protein: CASSLTPGQGYTQYF
D gene: TRBD1
V gene: TRBV7-2

CDR3 protein: CATSHRNRIRDEQYF
D gene: .
V gene: TRBV15

CDR3 protein: CASTPRGSEAFF
D gene: .
V gene: TRBV28

CDR3 protein: CASSAGLAGTTDTQYF
D gene: TRBD2
V gene: TRBV5-1

CDR3 protein: CASSGVGTGELFF
D gene: .
V gene: TRBV9

CDR3 protein: CAGTPGDRGLTPSYEQYF
D gene: TRBD1
V gene: TRBV30

CDR3 protein: CSVGQGGGTEAFF
D gene: TRBD1
V gene: TRBV29-1

CDR3 protein: CASSYSVTGSGGYTF
D gene: TRBD1
V gene: TRBV6-5

CDR3 protein: CASSEQGLNTGELFF
D gene: TRBD1
V gene: TRBV18

CDR3 protein: CASSFWGTSGLNEQFF
D gene: TRBD2
V gene: TRBV27

CDR3 protein: CASSLNRSGNSPLHF
D gene: .
V gene: TRBV7-9

CDR3 protein: CASSGQYYNSPLHF
D gene: .
V gene: TRBV6-5

CDR3 protein: CASSLPSAGGTEAFF
D gene: .
V gene: TRBV7-9

CDR3 protein: CASSPGTSGRNTQYF
D gene: TRBD2
V gene: TRBV18

CDR3 protein: CASSQNAGRGFF
D gene: .
V gene: TRBV5-4

CDR3 protein: CASTTAQGAGETQYF
D gene: .
V gene: TRBV7-2

CDR3 protein: CASSPGEGMRGYTF
D gene: .
V gene: TRBV18

CDR3 protein: CASSFRENTDTQYF
D gene: .
V gene: TRBV5-1

CDR3 protein: CASSDGDEQYF
D gene: .
V gene: TRBV9

CDR3 protein: CAWSRVDEKLFF
D gene: .
V gene: TRBV30

CDR3 protein: CASSYGTGAFQPQHF
D gene: TRBD1
V gene: TRBV6-6

CDR3 protein: CASKGQGWTGELFF
D gene: TRBD1
V gene: TRBV2

CDR3 protein: CASSVQGASREQYF
D gene: TRBD1
V gene: TRBV2

CDR3 protein: CASSLEGTGKSAFF
D gene: TRBD1
V gene: TRBV5-1

CDR3 protein: CASSPSDSSLNIQYF
D gene: .
V gene: TRBV7-2

CDR3 protein: CASSTGGREAFF
D gene: .
V gene: TRBV5-4

CDR3 protein: CASSRTGRGTEAFF
D gene: TRBD1
V gene: TRBV7-9

CDR3 protein: CASSPSGTTSEAFF
D gene: .
V gene: TRBV7-3

CDR3 protein: CAWSGTAGVGAFF
D gene: .
V gene: TRBV30

CDR3 protein: CASSLDSTGWTYEQYF
D gene: TRBD1
V gene: TRBV7-2

CDR3 protein: CASSPTGDTDTQYF
D gene: .
V gene: TRBV18

CDR3 protein: CSVASGWPTDTQYF
D gene: TRBD2
V gene: TRBV29-1

CDR3 protein: CASSSLILAEEPYNEQFF
D gene: .
V gene: TRBV18

CDR3 protein: CASSVGTTSTVDTEAFF
D gene: .
V gene: TRBV9

CDR3 protein: CAWSGVILENTIYF
D gene: .
V gene: TRBV30

CDR3 protein: CASLRDLTDTQYF
D gene: .
V gene: TRBV7-9

CDR3 protein: CASSPQGGGYNEQFF
D gene: TRBD2
V gene: TRBV11-2

CDR3 protein: CASSVLAGGYTF
D gene: .
V gene: TRBV9

CDR3 protein: CSVGDSQETQYF
D gene: TRBD1
V gene: TRBV29-1

CDR3 protein: CACTRDLRSSYEQYF
D gene: .
V gene: TRBV30

CDR3 protein: CAIRDRLYNEQFF
D gene: TRBD1
V gene: TRBV10-3

CDR3 protein: CASSVSGGSTDTQYF
D gene: TRBD2
V gene: TRBV5-1

CDR3 protein: CASSWTDQETQYF
D gene: .
V gene: TRBV5-1

CDR3 protein: CASSPGLAGGPRRQETQYF
D gene: TRBD2
V gene: TRBV11-2

CDR3 protein: CASSPFDGEKLFF
D gene: .
V gene: TRBV9

CDR3 protein: CASSRGRDDEQYF
D gene: TRBD1
V gene: TRBV6-5

CDR3 protein: CASSSTGTGGNEQFF
D gene: TRBD1
V gene: TRBV11-2

CDR3 protein: CASSLRFSGRDSEQYF
D gene: TRBD2
V gene: TRBV4-2

CDR3 protein: CASRRDRGLEEQYF
D gene: TRBD1
V gene: TRBV25-1

CDR3 protein: CASSLGTFFSEQYF
D gene: .
V gene: TRBV5-4

CDR3 protein: CASSSGRGNTGELFF
D gene: .
V gene: TRBV5-1

CDR3 protein: CASSPQPGGQPQHF
D gene: .
V gene: TRBV5-1

CDR3 protein: CASSMTDWNTEAFF
D gene: .
V gene: TRBV19

CDR3 protein: CASSPPGRGPNSPLHF
D gene: TRBD1
V gene: TRBV27

CDR3 protein: CASAGQMNTEAFF
D gene: .
V gene: TRBV19

CDR3 protein: CASSRTLTGDTAYEQYF
D gene: .
V gene: TRBV4-2

CDR3 protein: CSATNPKVF
D gene: .
V gene: TRBV20-1